The following is a T cell receptor beta chain sequence with its context. Its specificity is unknown. The entry originates in a study of T cells expressing NK-cell markers. Study outcomes and limitations: In a few donors, dominant clonotypes made up roughly 25-60.1% of CD3+CD56-NKG2C+ cells. More than five of the donors carried dominant NKG2C+ clonotypes that took up roughly 1.0-8% of their CD8+ T cells.

Germline V gene lookup returns CDR1 SGHVS and CDR2 FQNEAQ. The CDR3 sequence is 14 residues long. A 5'RACE template switching approach incorporating UMIs was used to make TCR beta cDNA. TCRdb re-called the 5' RACE reads and catalogs CDR3 proteins one per entry, DNA excluded. The sample data list about 160,000 distinct CDR3 sequences. The chain carries TRBV7-8 and TRBJ1-1; the D call from TCRdb, TRBD1, cannot be confirmed without DNA. The receptor comes from a woman aged 18-69 years in good health. The sequencing sample was made of blood T cells: a sorted CD56 or NKG2C T cell subset, CD4+ or CD8+ T cells, or bulk PBMC T cells (not recorded which). The CDR3 here is CASSTEDTRGEAFF.